This T cell receptor beta chain was documented in a study of T cell responses to AZD1222 COVID-19 vaccine. General study results and limits: The sample set comprised mostly white British donors with more females, and clonal diversity was possibly underestimated. Samples come after the peak T cell response, not at day 14.

The assay was immunoSEQ multiplex PCR, and TCRdb's table has in-frame clones only and misses some. The repertoire holds about 120,000 clones, over 75% seen once, with 4% to 4.5% in the top ten. Concerning this clone itself: Its specificity is unknown.

The sequence was collected from an adult who received the MenACWY meningococcal vaccine as a control. The sample in question was peripheral blood, obtained 28 days after the second dose of the MenACWY control vaccine.

The CDR3 here is CASSVGRVTEAFF. The DNA of the CDR3 is TGTGCCAGCAGCGTAGGGAGAGTCACTGAAGCTTTCTTT. The chain uses TRBV9 and TRBJ1-1; D call uncertain. The CDR3 sequence is 13 residues long. Germline lookup yields CDR1 SGDLS and CDR2 YYNGEE. Trimming removed 0 bases from V and 4 bases from J, with 7 bases in between.